Given below is one T cell receptor (beta chain) in context. These data are taken from a study of blood T cell repertoires in COVID-19. Profiled with immunoSEQ multiplex PCR; TCRdb holds only in-frame clones, not every one. Among tens of thousands of clones listed, 90% were seen once. The CDR3 extends over 14 amino acids. Germline V gene lookup returns CDR1 MDHEN and CDR2 SYDVKM. V dropped 6 bases and J dropped 4 bases, with 13 bases sitting between them. The sample comprised peripheral blood. This TCR was recovered from a man aged 50 to 60 with COVID-19, enrolled during active disease. The chain recombines TRBV28 with TRBJ1-3, with D possibly being TRBD1 (6 bases). This chain's CDR3 is CASRAGDRGNTIYF. CDR3 DNA sequence: TGTGCCAGCAGGGCAGGGGACCGGGGAAACACCATATATTTT.